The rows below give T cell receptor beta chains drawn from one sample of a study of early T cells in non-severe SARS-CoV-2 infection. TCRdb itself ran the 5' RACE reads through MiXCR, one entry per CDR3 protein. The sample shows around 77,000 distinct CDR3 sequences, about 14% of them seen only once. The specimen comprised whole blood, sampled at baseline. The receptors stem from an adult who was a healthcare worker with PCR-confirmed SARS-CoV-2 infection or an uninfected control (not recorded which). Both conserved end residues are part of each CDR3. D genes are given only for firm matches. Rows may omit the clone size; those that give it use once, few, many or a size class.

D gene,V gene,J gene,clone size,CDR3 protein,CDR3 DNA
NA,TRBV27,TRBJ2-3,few,CASSSTIPPDTQYF,TGTGCCAGCAGTTCCACCATCCCTCCAGATACGCAGTATTTT
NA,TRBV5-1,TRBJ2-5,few,CASSRGGGLIQETQYF,TGCGCCAGCAGCCGGGGTGGCGGTCTCATCCAAGAGACCCAGTACTTC
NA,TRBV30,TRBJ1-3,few,CAWSPPGRYSGNTIYF,TGTGCCTGGAGTCCCCCGGGACGGTACTCTGGAAACACCATATATTTT
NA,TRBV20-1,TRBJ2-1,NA,CSARPWGQRSYNEQFF,TGCAGTGCTAGACCCTGGGGTCAGAGATCCTACAATGAGCAGTTCTTC
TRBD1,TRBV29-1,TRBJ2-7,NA,CSVEGTVPYEQYF,TGCAGCGTCGAGGGGACAGTGCCGTACGAGCAGTACTTC
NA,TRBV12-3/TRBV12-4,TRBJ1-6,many,CASSLWTQKGNSPLHF,TGTGCCAGCAGTTTATGGACCCAAAAGGGGAATTCACCCCTCCACTTT
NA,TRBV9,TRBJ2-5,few,CASSVGGGGGETQYF,TGTGCCAGCAGCGTAGGAGGTGGGGGCGGAGAGACCCAGTACTTC
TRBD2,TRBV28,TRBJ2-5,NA,CASSFRTSGSRWPYF,TGTGCCAGCAGTTTCCGGACTAGCGGGAGTCGATGGCCCTACTTC
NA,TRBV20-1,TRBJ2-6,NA,CSARVGPGANVLTF,TGCAGTGCTAGAGTAGGGCCTGGGGCCAACGTCCTGACTTTC
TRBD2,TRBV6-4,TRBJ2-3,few,CASRLTSGSADTQYF,TGTGCCAGCAGACTCACTAGCGGGAGCGCAGATACGCAGTATTTT
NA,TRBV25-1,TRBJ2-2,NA,CASRDHPGMSGELFF,TGTGCCAGCAGAGACCATCCGGGTATGTCCGGGGAGCTGTTTTTT
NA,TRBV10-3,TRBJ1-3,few,CAITREFGNTIYF,TGTGCCATCACCCGGGAATTTGGAAACACCATATATTTT
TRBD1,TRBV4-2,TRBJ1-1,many,CASSPGDRENTEAFF,TGTGCCAGCAGCCCGGGGGACAGGGAGAACACTGAAGCTTTCTTT
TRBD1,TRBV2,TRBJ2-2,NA,CASRGQGTGELFF,TGTGCCAGCAGGGGACAGGGAACCGGGGAGCTGTTTTTT
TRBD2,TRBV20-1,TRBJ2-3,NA,CSARDSGRPDTQYF,TGCAGTGCTAGAGATAGCGGGAGGCCAGATACGCAGTATTTT
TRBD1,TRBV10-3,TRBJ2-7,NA,CAISGPDRGGYEQYF,TGTGCCATCAGTGGCCCCGACAGGGGGGGCTACGAGCAGTACTTC
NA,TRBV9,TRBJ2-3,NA,CASSLSMGVDTQYF,TGTGCCAGCAGCCTATCCATGGGGGTAGATACGCAGTATTTT
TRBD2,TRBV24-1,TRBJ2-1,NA,CATSGGGAEAYNEQFF,TGTGCCACCAGTGGGGGAGGGGCAGAAGCCTACAATGAGCAGTTCTTC
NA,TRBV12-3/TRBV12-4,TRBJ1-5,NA,CASSPRDGSNQPQHF,TGTGCCAGCAGTCCCAGGGACGGTAGCAATCAGCCCCAGCATTTT
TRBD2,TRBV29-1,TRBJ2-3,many,CSGGDRSDTQYF,TGCTCCGGGGGGGACCGTTCCGATACGCAGTATTTT
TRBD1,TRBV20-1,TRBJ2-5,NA,CSAIGQGTGTQYF,TGCAGTGCAATAGGACAGGGGACGGGGACCCAGTACTTC
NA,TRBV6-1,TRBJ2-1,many,CASSEWAAYSYNEQFF,TGTGCCAGCAGTGAATGGGCGGCTTACTCCTACAATGAGCAGTTCTTC
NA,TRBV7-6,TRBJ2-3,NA,CASSLEALSTDTQYF,TGTGCCAGCAGCTTAGAAGCGCTCAGCACAGATACGCAGTATTTT
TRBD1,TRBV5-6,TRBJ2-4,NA,CASSSGQLAKNIQYF,TGTGCCAGCAGCTCGGGACAGTTAGCCAAAAACATTCAGTACTTC
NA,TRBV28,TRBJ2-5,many,CASRTDTPRETQYF,TGTGCCAGCAGAACGGACACCCCCAGGGAGACCCAGTACTTC
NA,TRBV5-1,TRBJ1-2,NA,CASSFKGDYGYTF,TGCGCCAGCAGCTTTAAGGGGGATTATGGCTACACCTTC
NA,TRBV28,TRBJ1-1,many,CASSLAGEGHTEAFF,TGTGCCAGCAGTTTGGCAGGGGAGGGGCACACTGAAGCTTTCTTT
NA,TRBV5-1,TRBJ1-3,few,CASSESPGNTIYF,TGCGCCAGCAGCGAGTCTCCTGGAAACACCATATATTTT
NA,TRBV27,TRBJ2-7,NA,CASSSSTSYGDEQYF,TGTGCCAGCAGTTCGAGTACGAGTTACGGGGACGAGCAGTACTTC
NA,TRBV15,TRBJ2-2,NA,CATSRDLTNTGELFF,TGTGCCACCAGCAGAGATTTGACAAACACCGGGGAGCTGTTTTTT
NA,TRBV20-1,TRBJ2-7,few,CSARGNPYEQYF,TGCAGTGCTAGAGGTAACCCCTACGAGCAGTACTTC
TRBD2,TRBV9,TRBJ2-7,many,CASSETGTTLTGRDEQYF,TGTGCCAGCAGCGAAACCGGGACTACTCTCACCGGCAGGGACGAGCAGTACTTC
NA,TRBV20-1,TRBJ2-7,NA,CSARDRAEQYF,TGCAGTGCTAGAGATCGGGCAGAGCAGTACTTC
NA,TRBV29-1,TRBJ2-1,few,CSFHEGAGRYNEQFF,TGCAGCTTTCACGAAGGGGCTGGAAGGTACAATGAGCAGTTCTTC
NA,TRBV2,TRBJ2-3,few,CASSERARTDTQYF,TGTGCCAGCAGTGAACGAGCGAGGACAGATACGCAGTATTTT
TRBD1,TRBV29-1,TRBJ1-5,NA,CSAGGKNQPQHF,TGCAGCGCAGGGGGGAAGAATCAGCCCCAGCATTTT
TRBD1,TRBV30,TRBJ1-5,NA,CAWTLGQGTQPQHF,TGTGCCTGGACATTGGGACAGGGTACTCAGCCCCAGCATTTT
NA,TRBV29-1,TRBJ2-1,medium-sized,CSVDTPLSSYNEQFF,TGCAGCGTTGACACGCCCTTGAGCTCCTACAATGAGCAGTTCTTC
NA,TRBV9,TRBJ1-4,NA,CASSPPGRGEKLFF,TGTGCCAGCAGCCCCCCGGGTAGGGGTGAAAAACTGTTTTTT
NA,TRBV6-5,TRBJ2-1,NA,CASSHGPNNEQFF,TGTGCCAGCAGCCATGGGCCAAACAATGAGCAGTTCTTC
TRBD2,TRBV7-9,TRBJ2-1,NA,CASTGTSVYNEQFF,TGTGCCAGTACCGGGACTAGCGTCTACAATGAGCAGTTCTTC
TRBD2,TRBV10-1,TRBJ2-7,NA,CARLAGAYEQYF,TGCGCCAGACTAGCGGGAGCCTACGAGCAGTACTTC
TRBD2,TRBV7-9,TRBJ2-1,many,CASSRAGVNYNEQFF,TGTGCCAGCAGCCGAGCGGGAGTCAACTACAATGAGCAGTTCTTC
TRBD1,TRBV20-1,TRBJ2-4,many,CSAKAVDRGKNIQYF,TGCAGTGCAAAGGCGGTCGACAGGGGGAAAAACATTCAGTACTTC
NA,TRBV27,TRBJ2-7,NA,CASSLDRYSYEQYF,TGTGCCAGCAGTTTAGACAGGTACTCCTACGAGCAGTACTTC
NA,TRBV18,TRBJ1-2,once,CASSPTGTTSYGYTF,TGTGCCAGCTCACCCACGGGGACCACTTCCTATGGCTACACCTTC
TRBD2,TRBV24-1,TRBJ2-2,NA,CATGVAGASTGELFF,TGTGCCACGGGGGTAGCGGGAGCAAGCACCGGGGAGCTGTTTTTT
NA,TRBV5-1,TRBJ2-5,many,CASSLAESETQYF,TGCGCCAGCAGCTTGGCCGAATCGGAGACCCAGTACTTC
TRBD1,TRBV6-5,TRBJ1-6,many,CASSRANRGMESPLHF,TGTGCCAGCAGTAGAGCTAACAGGGGAATGGAATCACCCCTCCACTTT
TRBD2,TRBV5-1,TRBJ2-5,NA,CASSWERELETQYF,TGCGCCAGCAGCTGGGAGCGGGAGTTGGAGACCCAGTACTTC
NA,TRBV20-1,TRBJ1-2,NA,CSASRDTNNYGYTF,TGCAGTGCTAGCCGGGACACCAATAACTATGGCTACACCTTC
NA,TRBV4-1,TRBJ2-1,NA,CASSQDLTAVYMKQFF,TGCGCCAGCAGCCAAGATTTGACAGCGGTGTATATGAAGCAGTTCTTC
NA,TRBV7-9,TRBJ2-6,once,CASSRDTLSLGANVLTF,TGTGCCAGCAGCCGGGACACTCTTAGTCTTGGGGCCAACGTCCTGACATTC
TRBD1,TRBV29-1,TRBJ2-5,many,CSVIQGGETQYF,TGCAGCGTGATACAGGGGGGAGAGACCCAGTACTTC
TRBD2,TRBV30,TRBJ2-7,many,CAWSGQAGAYEQYF,TGTGCCTGGAGTGGACAAGCGGGGGCCTACGAGCAGTACTTC
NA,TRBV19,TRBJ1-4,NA,CASRIDRATNEKLFF,TGTGCCAGTAGGATCGATCGCGCAACTAATGAAAAACTGTTTTTT
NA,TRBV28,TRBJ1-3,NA,CASSQRGNTIYF,TGTGCCAGCAGTCAAAGGGGAAACACCATATATTTT